The T cell receptor beta chain described here comes from a study of blood T cell dynamics during melanoma immunotherapy. Whole-study context: Metastatic melanoma patients received first-line pembrolizumab or nivolumab plus ipilimumab.

The CDR3 totals 12 residues. The germline gives CDR1 MNHNY, CDR2 SVGAGI (reference sequence). V was clipped by 6 bases and J by 7 bases, with 13 bases between them. Libraries were prepared by immunoSEQ multiplex PCR; TCRdb keeps only in-frame clonotypes and omits some of them. The table has about 22,000 clones, roughly 86% seen once. Time point given: pre-treatment baseline. This receptor was taken from a human donor with melanoma. The sequencing used blood, collected from a patient treated with checkpoint blockade. The gene calls are TRBV6-6 and TRBJ2-7; D not certain. The DNA for the CDR3 is TGTGCCAGCAGCCTGTCTAGGTATGAGCAGTACTTC. This translates into CASSLSRYEQYF.